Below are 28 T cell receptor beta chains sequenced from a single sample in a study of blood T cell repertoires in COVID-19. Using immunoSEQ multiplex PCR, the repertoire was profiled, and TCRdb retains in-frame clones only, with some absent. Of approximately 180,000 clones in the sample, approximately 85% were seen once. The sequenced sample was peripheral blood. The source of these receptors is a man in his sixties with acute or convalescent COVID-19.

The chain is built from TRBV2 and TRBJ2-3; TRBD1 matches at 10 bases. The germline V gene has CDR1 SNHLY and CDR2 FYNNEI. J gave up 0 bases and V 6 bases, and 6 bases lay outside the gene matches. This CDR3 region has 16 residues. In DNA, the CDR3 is TGTGCCAGCAGCGGACAGGGGGGGACTAGCACAGATACGCAGTATTTT. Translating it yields CASSGQGGTSTDTQYF.

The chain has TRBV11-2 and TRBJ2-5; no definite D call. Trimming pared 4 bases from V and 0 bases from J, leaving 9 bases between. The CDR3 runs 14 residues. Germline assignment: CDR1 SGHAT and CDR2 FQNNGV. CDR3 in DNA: TGTGCCAGCAGCTCACTCAGGTACCAAGAGACCCAGTACTTC. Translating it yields CASSSLRYQETQYF.

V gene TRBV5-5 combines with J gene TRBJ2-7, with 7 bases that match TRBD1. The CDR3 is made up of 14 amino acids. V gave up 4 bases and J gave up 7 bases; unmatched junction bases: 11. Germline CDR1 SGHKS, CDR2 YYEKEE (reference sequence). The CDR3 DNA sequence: TGTGCCAGCAGCCCCGGGACAGTTTATGGAGAGCAGTACTTC. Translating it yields CASSPGTVYGEQYF.

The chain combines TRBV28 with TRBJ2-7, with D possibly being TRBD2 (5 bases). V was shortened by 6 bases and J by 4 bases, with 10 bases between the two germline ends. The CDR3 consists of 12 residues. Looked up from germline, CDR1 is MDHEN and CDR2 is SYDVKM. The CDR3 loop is CASRRAGYEQYF. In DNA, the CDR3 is TGTGCCAGCAGGAGGGCCGGGTACGAGCAGTACTTC.

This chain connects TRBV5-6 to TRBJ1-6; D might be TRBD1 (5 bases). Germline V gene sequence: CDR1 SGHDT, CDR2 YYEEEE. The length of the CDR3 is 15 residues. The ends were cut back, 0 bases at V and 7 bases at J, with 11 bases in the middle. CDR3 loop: CASSLDRGTNSPLHF. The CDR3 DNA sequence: TGTGCCAGCAGCTTGGATAGGGGTACGAATTCACCCCTCCACTTT.

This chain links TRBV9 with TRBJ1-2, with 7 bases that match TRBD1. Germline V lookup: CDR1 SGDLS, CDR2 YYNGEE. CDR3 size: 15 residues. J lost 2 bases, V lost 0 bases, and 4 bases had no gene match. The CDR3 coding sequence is TGTGCCAGCAGCGTAGCTACAGGGGCGAACTATGGCTACACCTTC. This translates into CASSVATGANYGYTF.

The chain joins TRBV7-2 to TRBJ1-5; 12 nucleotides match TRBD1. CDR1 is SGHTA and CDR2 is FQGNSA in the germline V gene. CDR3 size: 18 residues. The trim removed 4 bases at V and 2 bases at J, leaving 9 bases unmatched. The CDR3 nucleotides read TGTGCCAGCAGCTCGGCCCCTGGGACAGGGGGCGGCAATCAGCCCCAGCATTTT. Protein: CASSSAPGTGGGNQPQHF.

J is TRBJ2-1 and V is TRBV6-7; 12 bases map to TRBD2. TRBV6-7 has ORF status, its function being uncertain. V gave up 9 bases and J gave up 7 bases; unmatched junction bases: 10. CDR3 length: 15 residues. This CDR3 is CASIPSGRDSNEQFF. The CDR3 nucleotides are TGTGCCAGTATCCCTAGCGGGAGGGATTCTAATGAGCAGTTCTTC.

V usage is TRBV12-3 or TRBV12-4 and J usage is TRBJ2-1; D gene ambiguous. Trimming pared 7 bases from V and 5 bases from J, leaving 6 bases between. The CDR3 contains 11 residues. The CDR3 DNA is TGTGCCAGCACGTATAACAATGAGCAGTTCTTC. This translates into CASTYNNEQFF.

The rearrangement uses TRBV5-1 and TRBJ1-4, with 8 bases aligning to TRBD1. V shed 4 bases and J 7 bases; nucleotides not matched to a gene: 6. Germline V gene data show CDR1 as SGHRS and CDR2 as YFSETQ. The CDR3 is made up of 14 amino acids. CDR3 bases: TGCGCCAGCAGCCTCGGACAGGGTAGTGAAAAACTGTTTTTT. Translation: CASSLGQGSEKLFF.

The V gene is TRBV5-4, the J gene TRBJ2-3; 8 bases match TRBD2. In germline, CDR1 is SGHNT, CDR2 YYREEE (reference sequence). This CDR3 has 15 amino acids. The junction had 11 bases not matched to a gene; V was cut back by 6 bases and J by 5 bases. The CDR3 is CASTIGGAAGDTQYF. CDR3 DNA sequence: TGTGCCAGCACCATCGGGGGGGCAGCAGGAGATACGCAGTATTTT. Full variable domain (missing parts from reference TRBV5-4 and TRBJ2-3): ETGVTQSPTHLIKTRGQQVTLRCSSQSGHNTVSWYQQALGQGPQFIFQYYREEENGRGNFPPRFSGLQFPNYSSELNVNALELDDSALYLCASTIGGAAGDTQYFGPGTRLTVL.

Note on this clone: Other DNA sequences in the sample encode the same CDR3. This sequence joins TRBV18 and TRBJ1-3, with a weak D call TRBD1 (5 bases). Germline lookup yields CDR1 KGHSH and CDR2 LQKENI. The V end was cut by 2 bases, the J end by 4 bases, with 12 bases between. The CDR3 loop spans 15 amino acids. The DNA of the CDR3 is TGTGCCAGCTCACCAGGGGCCGGGGGAGGAAACACCATATATTTT. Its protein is CASSPGAGGGNTIYF.

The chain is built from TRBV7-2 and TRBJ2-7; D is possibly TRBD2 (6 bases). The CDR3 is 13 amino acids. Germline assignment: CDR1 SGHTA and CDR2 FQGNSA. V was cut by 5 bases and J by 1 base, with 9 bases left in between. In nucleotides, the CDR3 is TGTGCCAGCAGCCTAGGACTATCCTACGAGCAGTACTTC. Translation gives CASSLGLSYEQYF.

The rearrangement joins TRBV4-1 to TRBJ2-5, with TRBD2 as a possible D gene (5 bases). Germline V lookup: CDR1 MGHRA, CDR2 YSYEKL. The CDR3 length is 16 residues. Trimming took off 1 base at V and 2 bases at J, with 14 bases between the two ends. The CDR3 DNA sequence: TGCGCCAGCAGCCAAGGCCCGGGGTACCTACAAGAGACCCAGTACTTC. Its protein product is CASSQGPGYLQETQYF.

The CDR3 is CASSYSGLIANYGYTF. CDR3 in DNA: TGTGCCAGCAGTTACTCGGGACTCATCGCTAACTATGGCTACACCTTC. This chain joins TRBV6-2 or TRBV6-3 and TRBJ1-2; maybe TRBD1 (5 bases). Germline assignment: CDR1 MNHEY and CDR2 SVGEGT. V dropped 0 bases and J dropped 0 bases, with 11 bases sitting between them. The CDR3 contains 16 residues.

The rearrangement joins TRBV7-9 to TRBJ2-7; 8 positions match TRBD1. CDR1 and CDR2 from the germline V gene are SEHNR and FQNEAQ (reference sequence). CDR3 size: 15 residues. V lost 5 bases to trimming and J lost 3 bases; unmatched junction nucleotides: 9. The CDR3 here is CASSSQTGGYYEQYF. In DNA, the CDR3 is TGTGCCAGCAGCAGTCAAACAGGGGGGTACTACGAGCAGTACTTC.

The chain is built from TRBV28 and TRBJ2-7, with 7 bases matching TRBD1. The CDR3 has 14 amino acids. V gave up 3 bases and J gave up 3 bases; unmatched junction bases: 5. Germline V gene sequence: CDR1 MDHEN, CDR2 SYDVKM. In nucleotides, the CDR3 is TGTGCCAGCAGTTTTAACAGGGGCTTCTACGAGCAGTACTTC. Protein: CASSFNRGFYEQYF.

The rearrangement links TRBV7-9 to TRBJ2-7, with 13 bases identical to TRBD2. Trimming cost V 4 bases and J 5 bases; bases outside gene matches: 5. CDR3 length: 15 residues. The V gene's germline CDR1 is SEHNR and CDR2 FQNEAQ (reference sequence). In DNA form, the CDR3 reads TGTGCCAGCAGCTCCTGGACTAGCGGGAGCAACGAGCAGTACTTC. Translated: CASSSWTSGSNEQYF.

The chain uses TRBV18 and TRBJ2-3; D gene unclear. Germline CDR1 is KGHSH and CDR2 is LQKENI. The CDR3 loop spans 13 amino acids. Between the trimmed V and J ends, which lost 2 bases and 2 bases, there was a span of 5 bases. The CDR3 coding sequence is TGTGCCAGCTCACCAGTCCTCACAGATACGCAGTATTTT. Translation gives CASSPVLTDTQYF.

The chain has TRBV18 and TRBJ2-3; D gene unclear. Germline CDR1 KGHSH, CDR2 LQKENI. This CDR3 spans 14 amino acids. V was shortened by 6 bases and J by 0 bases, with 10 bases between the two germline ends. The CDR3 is CASSLSSSTDTQYF. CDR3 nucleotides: TGTGCCAGCTCTCTCTCCTCTAGCACAGATACGCAGTATTTT.

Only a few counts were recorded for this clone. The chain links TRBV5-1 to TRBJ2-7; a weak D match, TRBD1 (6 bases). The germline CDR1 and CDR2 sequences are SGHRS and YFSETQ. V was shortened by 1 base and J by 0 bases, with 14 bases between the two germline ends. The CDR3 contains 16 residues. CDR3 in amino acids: CASSLYGGPRSYEQYF. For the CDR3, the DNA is TGCGCCAGCAGCTTGTATGGGGGCCCCCGCTCCTACGAGCAGTACTTC.

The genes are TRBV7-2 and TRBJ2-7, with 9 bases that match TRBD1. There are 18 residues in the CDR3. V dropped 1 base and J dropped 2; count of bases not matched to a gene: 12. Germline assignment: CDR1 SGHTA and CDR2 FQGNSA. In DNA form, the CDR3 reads TGTGCCAGCAGCTTAGAGGGACAGGGATTTAGCCTAACCTACGAGCAGTACTTC. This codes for CASSLEGQGFSLTYEQYF.

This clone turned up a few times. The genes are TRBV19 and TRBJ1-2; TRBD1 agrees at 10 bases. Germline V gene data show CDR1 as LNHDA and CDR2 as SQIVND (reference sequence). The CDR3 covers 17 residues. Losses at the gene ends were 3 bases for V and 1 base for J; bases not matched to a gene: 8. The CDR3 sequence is CASSITGTGDYNYGYTF. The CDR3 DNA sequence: TGTGCCAGTAGTATTACCGGGACAGGGGACTATAACTATGGCTACACCTTC.

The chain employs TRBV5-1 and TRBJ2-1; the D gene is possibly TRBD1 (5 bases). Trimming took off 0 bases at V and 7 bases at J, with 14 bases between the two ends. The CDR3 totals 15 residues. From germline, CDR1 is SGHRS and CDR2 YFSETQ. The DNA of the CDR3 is TGCGCCAGCAGCTTGGCCCAGAACTCAGGGAATGAGCAGTTCTTC. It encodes CASSLAQNSGNEQFF. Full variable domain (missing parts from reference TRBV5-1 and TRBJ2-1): KAGVTQTPRYLIKTRGQQVTLSCSPISGHRSVSWYQQTPGQGLQFLFEYFSETQRNKGNFPGRFSGRQFSNSRSEMNVSTLELGDSALYLCASSLAQNSGNEQFFGPGTRLTVL.

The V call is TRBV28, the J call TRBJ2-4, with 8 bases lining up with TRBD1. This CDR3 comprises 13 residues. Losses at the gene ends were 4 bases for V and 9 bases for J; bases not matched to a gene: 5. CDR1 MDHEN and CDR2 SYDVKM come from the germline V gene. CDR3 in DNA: TGTGCCAGCAGTTCCCCCGGGACAGGCATTCAGTACTTC. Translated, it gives CASSSPGTGIQYF.

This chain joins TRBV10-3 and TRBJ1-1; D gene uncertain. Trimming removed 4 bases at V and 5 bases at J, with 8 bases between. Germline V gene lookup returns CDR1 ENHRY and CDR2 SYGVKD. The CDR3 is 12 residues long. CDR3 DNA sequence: TGTGCCATCAGTGGCGGAGTGACTGAAGCTTTCTTT. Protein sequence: CAISGGVTEAFF.

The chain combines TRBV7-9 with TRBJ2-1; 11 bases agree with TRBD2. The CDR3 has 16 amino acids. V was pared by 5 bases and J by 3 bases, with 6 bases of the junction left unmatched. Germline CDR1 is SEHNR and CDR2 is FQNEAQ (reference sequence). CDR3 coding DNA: TGTGCCAGCAGCCGAAGTACTAGCGGGGGCTACAATGAGCAGTTCTTC. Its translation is CASSRSTSGGYNEQFF.

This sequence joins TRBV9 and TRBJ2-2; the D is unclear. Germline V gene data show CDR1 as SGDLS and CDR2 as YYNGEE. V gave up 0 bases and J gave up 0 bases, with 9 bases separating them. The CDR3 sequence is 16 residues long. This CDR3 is CASSVGGTANTGELFF. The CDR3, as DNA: TGTGCCAGCAGCGTAGGAGGAACGGCGAACACCGGGGAGCTGTTTTTT.